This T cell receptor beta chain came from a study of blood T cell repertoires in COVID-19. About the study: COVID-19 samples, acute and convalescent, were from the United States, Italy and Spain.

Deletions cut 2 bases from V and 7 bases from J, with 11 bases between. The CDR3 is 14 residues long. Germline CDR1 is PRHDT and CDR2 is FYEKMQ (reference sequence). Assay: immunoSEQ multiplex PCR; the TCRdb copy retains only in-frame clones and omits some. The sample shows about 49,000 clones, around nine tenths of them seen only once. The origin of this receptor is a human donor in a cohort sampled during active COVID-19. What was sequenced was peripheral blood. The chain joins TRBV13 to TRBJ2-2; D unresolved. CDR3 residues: CASSLRRRDGELFF. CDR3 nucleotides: TGTGCCAGCAGCTTACGGCGGCGTGACGGGGAGCTGTTTTTT. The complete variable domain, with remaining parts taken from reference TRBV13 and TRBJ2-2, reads AAGVIQSPRHLIKEKRETATLKCYPIPRHDTVYWYQQGPGQDPQFLISFYEKMQSDKGSIPDRFSAQQFSDYHSELNMSSLELGDSALYFCASSLRRRDGELFFGEGSRLTVL.